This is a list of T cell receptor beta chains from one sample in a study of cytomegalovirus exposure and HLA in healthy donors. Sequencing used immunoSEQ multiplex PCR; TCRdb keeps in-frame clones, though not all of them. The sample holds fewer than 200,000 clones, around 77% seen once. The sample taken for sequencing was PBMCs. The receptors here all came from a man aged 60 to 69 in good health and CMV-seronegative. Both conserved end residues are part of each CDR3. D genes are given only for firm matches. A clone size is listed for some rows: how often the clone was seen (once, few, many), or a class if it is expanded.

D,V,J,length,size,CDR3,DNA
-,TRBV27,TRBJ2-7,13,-,CASRFQELEPLYF,TGTGCCAGCAGATTTCAAGAACTTGAGCCCCTGTACTTC
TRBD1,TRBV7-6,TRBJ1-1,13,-,CASSLGQGTEAFF,TGTGCCAGCAGCTTGGGACAGGGGACTGAAGCTTTCTTT
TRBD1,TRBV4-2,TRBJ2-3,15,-,CASSTTGRGGDTQYF,TGTGCCAGCAGCACGACAGGGCGTGGGGGAGATACGCAGTATTTT
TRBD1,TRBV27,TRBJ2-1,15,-,CASSHRDRANNEQFF,TGTGCCAGCAGCCATCGGGACAGGGCCAACAATGAGCAGTTCTTC
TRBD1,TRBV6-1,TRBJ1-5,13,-,CASGQGFNQPQNF,TGTGCCAGTGGACAGGGTTTCAATCAGCCCCAGAATTTT
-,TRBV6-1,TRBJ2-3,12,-,CASSEREDTQYF,TGTGCCAGCAGTGAAAGGGAGGATACGCAGTATTTT
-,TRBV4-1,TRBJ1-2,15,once,CASSQDRREVYGYTF,TGCGCCAGCAGCCAAGATCGCAGGGAAGTCTATGGCTACACCTTC
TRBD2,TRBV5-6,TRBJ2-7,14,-,CASSLPSGSYEQYF,TGTGCCAGCAGCTTACCTAGCGGGAGTTACGAGCAGTACTTC
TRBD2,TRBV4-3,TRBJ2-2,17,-,CASSQGGSGGNTGELFF,TGCGCCAGCAGCCAAGGGGGTAGCGGGGGTAACACCGGGGAGCTGTTTTTT
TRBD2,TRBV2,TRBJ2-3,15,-,CASSLLAGGADTQYF,TGTGCCAGCAGTTTACTAGCGGGGGGTGCAGATACGCAGTATTTT
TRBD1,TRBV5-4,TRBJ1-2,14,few,CASSLEGGQHGYTF,TGTGCCAGCAGCTTGGAAGGGGGCCAACATGGCTACACCTTC
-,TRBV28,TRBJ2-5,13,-,CASSLRVRETQYF,TGTGCCAGCAGTTTGCGGGTGAGGGAGACCCAGTACTTC
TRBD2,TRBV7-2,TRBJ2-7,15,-,CASSFTSGIMGEQYF,TGTGCCAGCAGTTTTACTAGCGGGATTATGGGCGAGCAGTACTTC
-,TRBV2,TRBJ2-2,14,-,CARRDPRNTGELFF,TGTGCCAGGCGGGACCCCCGGAACACCGGGGAGCTGTTTTTT
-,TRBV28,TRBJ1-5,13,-,CASRTNVNQPQHF,TGTGCCAGCAGGACAAACGTCAATCAGCCCCAGCATTTT
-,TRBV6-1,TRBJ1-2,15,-,CASSDGRKANYGYTF,TGTGCCAGCAGTGATGGCAGAAAAGCTAACTATGGCTACACCTTC
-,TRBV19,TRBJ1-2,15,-,CASRIPSEGNYGYTF,TGTGCCAGTAGGATACCATCCGAGGGTAACTATGGCTACACCTTC
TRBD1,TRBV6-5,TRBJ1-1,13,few,CASSRQGTTEAFF,TGTGCCAGCAGCCGACAGGGAACCACTGAAGCTTTCTTT
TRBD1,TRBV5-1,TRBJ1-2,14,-,CASTDSGTGGGYTF,TGCGCCAGCACAGACTCAGGGACAGGGGGAGGCTACACCTTC
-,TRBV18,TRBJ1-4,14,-,CASSLLGLGEKLFF,TGTGCCAGCTCCCTACTGGGGCTTGGTGAAAAACTGTTTTTT
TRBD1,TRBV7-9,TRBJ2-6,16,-,CASPTGGYSGANVLTF,TGTGCCAGCCCTACAGGGGGGTACTCTGGGGCCAACGTCCTGACTTTC
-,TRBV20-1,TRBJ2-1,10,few,CSAILNEQFF,TGCAGTGCTATATTGAATGAGCAGTTCTTC
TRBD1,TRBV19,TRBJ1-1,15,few,CASSTTGGGSSEAFF,TGTGCCAGTAGTACAACAGGGGGAGGATCTTCTGAAGCTTTCTTT
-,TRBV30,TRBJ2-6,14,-,CAWSVLAGANVLTF,TGTGCCTGGAGTGTACTGGCTGGGGCCAACGTCCTGACTTTC
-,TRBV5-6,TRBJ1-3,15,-,CASSLVGGNGNTIYF,TGTGCCAGCAGCTTGGTCGGAGGGAACGGAAACACCATATATTTT
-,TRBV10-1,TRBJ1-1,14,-,CASSEPGANTEAFF,TGCGCCAGCAGTGAACCAGGGGCGAACACTGAAGCTTTCTTT
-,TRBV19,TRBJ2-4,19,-,CASSIALGGTGVAKNIQYF,TGTGCCAGTAGTATAGCCCTGGGAGGGACAGGTGTCGCCAAAAACATTCAGTACTTC
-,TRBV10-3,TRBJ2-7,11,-,CAISRGDEQYF,TGTGCCATCTCTCGGGGAGACGAGCAGTACTTC
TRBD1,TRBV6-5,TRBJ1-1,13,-,CASSRTGEEKAFF,TGTGCCAGCAGCCGTACAGGGGAGGAGAAAGCTTTCTTT
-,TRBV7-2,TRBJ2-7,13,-,CASRASGTYEQYF,TGTGCCAGCAGAGCTTCCGGGACCTACGAGCAGTACTTC
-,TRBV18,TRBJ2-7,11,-,CASSPENEQYF,TGTGCCAGCTCACCAGAGAACGAGCAGTACTTC
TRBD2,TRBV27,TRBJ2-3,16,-,CASSSLLAGGADTQYF,TGTGCCAGCAGTTCGCTTCTAGCGGGAGGGGCTGATACGCAGTATTTT
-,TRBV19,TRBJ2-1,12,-,CASSMDLRGQFF,TGTGCCAGTAGTATGGACCTCCGGGGGCAGTTCTTC
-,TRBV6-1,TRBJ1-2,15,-,CASSEGSGINYGYTF,TGTGCCAGCAGTGAAGGATCAGGGATTAACTATGGCTACACCTTC
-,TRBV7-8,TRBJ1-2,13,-,CASSSPRSYGYTF,TGTGCCAGCAGCTCGCCCAGAAGCTATGGCTACACCTTC
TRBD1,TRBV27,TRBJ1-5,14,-,CASKPGQINQPQHF,TGTGCCAGCAAACCGGGACAGATCAATCAGCCCCAGCATTTT
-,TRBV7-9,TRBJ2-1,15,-,CASSSLRSSYNEQFF,TGTGCCAGCAGCTCTCTACGGAGCTCCTACAATGAGCAGTTCTTC
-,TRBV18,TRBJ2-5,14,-,CASSPLEYQETQYF,TGTGCCAGCTCACCGTTGGAGTACCAAGAGACCCAGTACTTC
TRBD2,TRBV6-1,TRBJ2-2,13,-,CASAGLAGGELFF,TGTGCCAGCGCGGGACTAGCGGGCGGGGAGCTGTTTTTT
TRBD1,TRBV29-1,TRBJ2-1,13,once,CSAFIQGDNEQFF,TGCAGCGCCTTTATACAGGGGGACAATGAGCAGTTCTTC
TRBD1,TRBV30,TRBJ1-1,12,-,CAWNDRGCEAFF,TGTGCCTGGAACGACAGGGGTTGCGAAGCTTTCTTT
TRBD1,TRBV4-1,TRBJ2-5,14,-,CASSRDRGHGTQYF,TGCGCCAGCAGCCGGGACAGGGGGCATGGGACCCAGTACTTC
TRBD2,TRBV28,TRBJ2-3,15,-,CASSPKREKRDTQYF,TGTGCCAGCAGTCCGAAGCGGGAGAAGAGAGATACGCAGTATTTT
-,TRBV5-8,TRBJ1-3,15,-,CASSPDSYSGNTIYF,TGTGCCAGCAGCCCGGACAGCTACTCTGGAAACACCATATATTTT
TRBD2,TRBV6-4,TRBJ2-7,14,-,CASSRTSGSYEQYF,TGTGCCAGCTCACGGACTAGCGGCTCCTACGAGCAGTACTTC
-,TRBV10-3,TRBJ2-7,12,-,CAISASSYEQYF,TGTGCCATCAGTGCGAGCTCCTACGAGCAGTACTTC
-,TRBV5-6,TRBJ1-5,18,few,CASSLSGLGGVGNQPQHF,TGTGCCAGCAGCTTGAGCGGTTTGGGCGGAGTGGGCAATCAGCCCCAGCATTTT
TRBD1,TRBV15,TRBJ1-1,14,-,CATSRDRASTEAFF,TGTGCCACCAGCAGGGACAGGGCAAGCACTGAAGCTTTCTTT
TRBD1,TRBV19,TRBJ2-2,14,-,CASRGQGAIGELFF,TGTGCCAGTAGAGGACAGGGGGCTATCGGGGAGCTGTTTTTT
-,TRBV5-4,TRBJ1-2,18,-,CASSFGQGSLSYHYGYPF,-
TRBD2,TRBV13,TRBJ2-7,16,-,CASSLRSSGVNYEQYF,TGTGCCAGCAGCTTACGATCCAGCGGGGTGAACTACGAGCAGTACTTC
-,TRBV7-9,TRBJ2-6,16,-,CASSQDPSSGANVLTF,TGCGCCAGCAGCCAAGATCCGAGCTCTGGGGCCAACGTCCTGACTTTC
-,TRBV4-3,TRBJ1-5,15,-,CASSQDAVLMEPQHF,TGCGCCAGCAGCCAAGATGCGGTTCTCATGGAGCCCCAGCATTTT
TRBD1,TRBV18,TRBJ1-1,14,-,CASSPDRVSTEAFF,TGTGCCAGCTCACCGGACAGGGTGAGCACTGAAGCTTTCTTT
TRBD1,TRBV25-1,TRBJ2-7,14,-,CASRPGQGAYEQYF,TGTGCCAGCAGACCCGGACAGGGCGCCTACGAGCAGTACTTC
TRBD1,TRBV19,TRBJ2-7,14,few,CASSLTGGTSEQYF,TGTGCCAGTAGTTTGACAGGGGGTACATCCGAGCAGTACTTC
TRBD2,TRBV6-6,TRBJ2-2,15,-,CASSLPGLGAGELFF,TGTGCCAGCTCCCTACCGGGACTAGGGGCCGGGGAGCTGTTTTTT
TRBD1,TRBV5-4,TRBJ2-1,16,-,CASSLSDRGLNNEQFF,TGTGCCAGCAGCTTGAGCGACAGGGGGCTGAACAATGAGCAGTTCTTC
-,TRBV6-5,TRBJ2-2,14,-,CASSSYSGTGELFF,TGTGCCAGCAGTTCCTACAGCGGCACCGGGGAGCTGTTTTTT
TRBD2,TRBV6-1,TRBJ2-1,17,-,CASSEVVGGSGRNEQFF,TGTGCCAGCAGTGAAGTAGTGGGGGGGTCTGGTAGGAATGAGCAGTTCTTC